The clone carrying this TCR beta chain occurred a few times. Since the CDR3 does not end with the conserved phenylalanine or tryptophan, this likely comes from a read error. Because the CDR3's place on the DNA is in doubt, the DNA is left out and the CDR3 is given as listed by TCRdb. The CDR3 has 8 amino acids, counting both end residues. Germline V gene sequence: CDR1 MNHNS, CDR2 SASEGT. This specimen belongs to a study of tumor-infiltrating lymphocytes in oesophageal squamous cell carcinoma. TCRdb ran MiXCR on the PCR reads and lists one entry per CDR3 protein. The sample has 15,000 to 20,000 distinct CDR3 sequences, roughly two fifths seen once.

This receptor was taken from a male donor with esophageal squamous cell carcinoma. The gene calls are TRBV6-1 and TRBJ1-2. The sample was esophageal tumor tissue. CDR3 in amino acids: CASRLGLA.